This TCR beta chain was found in a study of PD-1 blockade in classical Hodgkin lymphoma. Notes on the study in general: Lower baseline TCR diversity marked trial partial responders and progressors. Those starting nivolumab under 1 year post-ASCT were excluded. A reduction in baseline TCR diversity was reportedly seen in newly diagnosed patients relative to healthy donors.

This clone was observed a few times. What it recognizes is unknown. This CDR3 has 13 amino acids. V dropped 3 bases and J dropped 5; count of bases not matched to a gene: 1. Per germline, CDR1 MNHEY and CDR2 SMNVEV (reference sequence). Time point defined: cycle 4 day 1 (C4D1), after 5 to 7 weeks of nivolumab. Each patient relapsed following autologous stem cell transplantation, and prior brentuximab vedotin exposure differed. The repertoire was sequenced with immunoSEQ multiplex PCR; TCRdb's copy has only in-frame clones and lacks some. The sample has about 23,000 clones, roughly 90% seen once; the top ten hold 20% to 30%.

The sequencing used peripheral blood mononuclear cells (PBMCs), collected before the fourth cycle of nivolumab. The origin of this receptor is a human donor with classical Hodgkin lymphoma. This rearrangement joins TRBV27 to TRBJ1-2, with 9 bases fitting TRBD1. This chain's CDR3 is CASSLTGGYGYTF. CDR3 nucleotide sequence: TGTGCCAGCAGTTTGACAGGGGGTTATGGCTACACCTTC.